A selection of T cell receptor beta chains follows, all from one sample in a study of Graves' ophthalmopathy and Graves' hyperthyroidism. TCRdb recomputed calls from the multiplex PCR reads with MiXCR, one row per CDR3 protein. The sample lists about 160,000 distinct CDR3 sequences; 30% to 45% were seen once. Input material: peripheral blood. The receptors were gathered from a woman in her thirties or forties with Graves' ophthalmopathy. Each CDR3 is given with its conserved first and last residue. The order of the fields is D gene, V gene, J gene, CDR3 protein. D genes are given only for firm matches.

>NA|TRBV12-3/TRBV12-4|TRBJ1-2
CASSFSRNNYGYTF
>NA|TRBV19|TRBJ1-6
CASSRQGGLDSPLHF
>NA|TRBV14|TRBJ1-1
CASSAYYSGTEAFF
>TRBD2|TRBV12-3/TRBV12-4|TRBJ2-7
CASRQAGAINEQYF
>TRBD2|TRBV10-3|TRBJ2-4
CASSTSGSVTKNIQYF
>NA|TRBV12-3/TRBV12-4|TRBJ2-7
CASRPGTEIPYAEQYF
>TRBD2|TRBV28|TRBJ2-5
CASSFELAGSQETQYF
>NA|TRBV12-3/TRBV12-4|TRBJ1-1
CASNPGGINTEAFF
>NA|TRBV6-5|TRBJ1-1
CASSYAAVNTEAFF
>NA|TRBV6-1|TRBJ1-6
CASSEALFANSPLHF
>NA|TRBV30|TRBJ1-1
CAWRRRGKTEAFF
>NA|TRBV27|TRBJ1-1
CASTGRGNTEAFF
>TRBD1|TRBV28|TRBJ2-7
CASSLRQGFAEQYF
>TRBD1|TRBV29-1|TRBJ1-1
CSVDRQGGTEAFF
>NA|TRBV6-5|TRBJ1-2
CASSYGGPRGNYGYTF
>TRBD2|TRBV15|TRBJ2-4
CATSPGTSEGAKNIQYF
>NA|TRBV20-1|TRBJ2-5
CSVVGVSGETQYF
>NA|TRBV11-2|TRBJ1-1
CASSSGLRAEAFF
>TRBD2|TRBV6-1|TRBJ2-7
CASSESGGTKYF
>TRBD1|TRBV2|TRBJ2-2
CASRSTGIDTGELFF
>TRBD1|TRBV6-2/TRBV6-3|TRBJ1-5
CASSWDRRDSNQPQHF
>NA|TRBV7-9|TRBJ1-5
CASSTGTTSNQPQHF
>NA|TRBV12-3/TRBV12-4|TRBJ1-2
CASSPGGTRLNYGYTF
>TRBD1|TRBV5-1|TRBJ2-7
CASSLGQGVYEQYF
>NA|TRBV15|TRBJ1-1
CATSKPNVNTEAFF
>NA|TRBV12-3/TRBV12-4|TRBJ2-5
CASSFSGKEETQYF
>NA|TRBV6-2/TRBV6-3|TRBJ1-1
CASAMGFFEAFF
>TRBD1|TRBV12-3/TRBV12-4|TRBJ1-1
CASTFKTGGEAFF
>TRBD1|TRBV6-1|TRBJ1-5
CASSEQGVRPQHF
>NA|TRBV10-3|TRBJ2-2
CAITKGQHTGELFF
>NA|TRBV24-1|TRBJ1-2
CATSGKGGSYGYTF
>NA|TRBV30|TRBJ1-1
CAWRDLVNTEAFF
>NA|TRBV11-1|TRBJ1-6
CASSFRGESSPLHF
>TRBD2|TRBV12-3/TRBV12-4|TRBJ2-7
CASRGSGSSPGEQYF
>TRBD1|TRBV5-1|TRBJ2-2
CASTWTGGTGELFF
>NA|TRBV29-1|TRBJ1-1
CSVSMDSVAFF
>NA|TRBV27|TRBJ1-2
CASSLRVGDGYTF
>TRBD2|TRBV28|TRBJ2-7
CASSRIAGSSYEQYF
>NA|TRBV20-1|TRBJ2-7
CSAGGLRSYEQYF
>NA|TRBV28|TRBJ1-2
CASHGSPGGYTF
>NA|TRBV6-5|TRBJ1-1
CASSYHSIGTEAFF
>TRBD1|TRBV7-6|TRBJ2-6
CASSLGQGRSGANVLTF
>NA|TRBV11-2|TRBJ1-1
CASSPVGGLNTEAFF
>NA|TRBV27|TRBJ1-1
CASTPGRGTGGVTEAFF
>TRBD1|TRBV4-2|TRBJ1-2
CASSHRDRGLLYYGYTF
>NA|TRBV2|TRBJ1-1
CASGPGTREAFF
>NA|TRBV4-1|TRBJ1-1
CASSQVSVNTEAFF
>NA|TRBV12-3/TRBV12-4|TRBJ1-3
CASRLTVLSGNTIYF
>TRBD2|TRBV29-1|TRBJ2-7
CSVEREGMTYEQYF
>NA|TRBV11-2|TRBJ1-1
CASSSEGVEAFF
>NA|TRBV6-1|TRBJ2-7
CASSVGAGGVEQYF
>NA|TRBV15|TRBJ1-6
CATSSLPRGNSPLHF